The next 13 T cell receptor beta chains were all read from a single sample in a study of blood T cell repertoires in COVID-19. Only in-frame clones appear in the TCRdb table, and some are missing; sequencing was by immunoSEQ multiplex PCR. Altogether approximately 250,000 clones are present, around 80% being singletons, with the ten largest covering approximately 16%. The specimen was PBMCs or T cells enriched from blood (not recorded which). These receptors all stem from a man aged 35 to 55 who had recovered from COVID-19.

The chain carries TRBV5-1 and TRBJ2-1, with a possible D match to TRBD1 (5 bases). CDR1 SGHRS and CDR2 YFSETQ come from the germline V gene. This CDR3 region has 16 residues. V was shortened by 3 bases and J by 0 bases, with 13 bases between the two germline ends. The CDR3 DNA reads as TGCGCCAGCAGCTCGTCTCAGGGCCTCTCCTACAATGAGCAGTTCTTC. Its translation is CASSSSQGLSYNEQFF.

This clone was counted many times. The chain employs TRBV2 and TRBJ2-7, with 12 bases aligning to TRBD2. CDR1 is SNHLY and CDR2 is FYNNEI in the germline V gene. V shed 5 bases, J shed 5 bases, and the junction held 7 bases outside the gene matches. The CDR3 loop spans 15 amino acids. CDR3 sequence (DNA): TGTGCCAGCAGTCAACTAGCGGGGGGTGGTGACGAGCAGTACTTC. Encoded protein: CASSQLAGGGDEQYF.

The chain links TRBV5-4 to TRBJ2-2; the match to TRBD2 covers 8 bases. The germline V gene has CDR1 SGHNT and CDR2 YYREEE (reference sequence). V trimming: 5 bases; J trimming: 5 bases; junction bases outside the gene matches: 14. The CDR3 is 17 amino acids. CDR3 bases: TGTGCCAGCAGACTCCGGACCGGGAGGGCCGGGACCGGGGAGCTGTTTTTT. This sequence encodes CASRLRTGRAGTGELFF.

CDR3 coding DNA: TGCAGTGCTAGTATGGCAGGACAGGTATACAATGAGCAGTTCTTC. This codes for CSASMAGQVYNEQFF. The chain recombines TRBV20-1 with TRBJ2-1; 7 bases are a match to TRBD1. This CDR3 is 15 amino acids long. Losses at the gene ends were 3 bases for V and 4 bases for J; bases not matched to a gene: 9. Germline V gene lookup returns CDR1 DFQATT and CDR2 SNEGSKA (reference sequence).

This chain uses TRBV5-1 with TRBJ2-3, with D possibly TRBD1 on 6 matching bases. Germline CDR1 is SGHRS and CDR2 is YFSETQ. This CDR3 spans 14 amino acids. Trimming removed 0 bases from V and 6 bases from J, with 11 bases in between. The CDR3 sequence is CASSLGRGEDTQYF. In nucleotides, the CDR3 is TGCGCCAGCAGCTTGGGCAGGGGTGAGGATACGCAGTATTTT. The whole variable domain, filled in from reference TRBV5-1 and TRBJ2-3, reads KAGVTQTPRYLIKTRGQQVTLSCSPISGHRSVSWYQQTPGQGLQFLFEYFSETQRNKGNFPGRFSGRQFSNSRSEMNVSTLELGDSALYLCASSLGRGEDTQYFGPGTRLTVL.

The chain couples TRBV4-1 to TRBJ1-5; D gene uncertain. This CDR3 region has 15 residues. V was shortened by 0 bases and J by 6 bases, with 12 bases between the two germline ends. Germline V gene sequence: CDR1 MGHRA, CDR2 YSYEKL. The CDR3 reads CASSQDQSGFQPQHF. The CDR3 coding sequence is TGCGCCAGCAGCCAAGATCAATCCGGGTTTCAGCCCCAGCATTTT.

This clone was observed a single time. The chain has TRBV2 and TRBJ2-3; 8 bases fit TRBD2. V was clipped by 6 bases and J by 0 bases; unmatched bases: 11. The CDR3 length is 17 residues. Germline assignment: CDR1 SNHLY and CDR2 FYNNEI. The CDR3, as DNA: TGTGCCAGCAGGGCCGCTCCTAGCGGGTATAGCACAGATACGCAGTATTTT. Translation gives CASRAAPSGYSTDTQYF.

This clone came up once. CDR3 residues: CSASELGGGPKGGELFF. The CDR3 DNA reads as TGCAGTGCTAGTGAGCTAGGGGGAGGGCCTAAGGGCGGGGAGCTGTTTTTT. This chain joins TRBV20-1 and TRBJ2-2, with TRBD2 as a possible D gene (7 bases). The CDR3 consists of 17 residues. Germline V gene data show CDR1 as DFQATT and CDR2 as SNEGSKA (reference sequence). V was clipped by 3 bases and J by 7 bases, with 24 bases between them.

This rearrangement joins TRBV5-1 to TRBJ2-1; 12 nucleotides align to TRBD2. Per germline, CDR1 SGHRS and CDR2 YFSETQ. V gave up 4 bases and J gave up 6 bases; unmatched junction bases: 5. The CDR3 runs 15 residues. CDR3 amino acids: CASSRLAGEGNEQFF. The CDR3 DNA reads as TGCGCCAGCAGCCGACTAGCGGGAGAGGGCAATGAGCAGTTCTTC.

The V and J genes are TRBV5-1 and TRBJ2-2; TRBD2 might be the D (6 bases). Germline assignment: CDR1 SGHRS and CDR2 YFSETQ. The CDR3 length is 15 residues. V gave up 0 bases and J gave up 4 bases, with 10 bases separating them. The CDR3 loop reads CASSLGQEGTGELFF. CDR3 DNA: TGCGCCAGCAGCTTGGGGCAGGAGGGCACCGGGGAGCTGTTTTTT.

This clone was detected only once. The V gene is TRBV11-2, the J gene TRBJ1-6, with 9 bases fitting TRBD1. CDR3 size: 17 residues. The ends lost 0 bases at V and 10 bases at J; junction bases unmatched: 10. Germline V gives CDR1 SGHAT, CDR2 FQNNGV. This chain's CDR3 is CASSLEGVQGARSPLHF. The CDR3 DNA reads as TGTGCCAGCAGCTTAGAGGGCGTACAGGGGGCGCGGTCACCCCTCCACTTT.

CDR3 bases: TGTGCCAGCAGCTTTACAGGGACAGGAGACTATGGCTACACCTTC. This codes for CASSFTGTGDYGYTF. The chain links TRBV11-2 to TRBJ1-2; 8 positions agree with TRBD1. V was pared by 3 bases and J by 3 bases, with 6 bases of the junction left unmatched. CDR1 is SGHAT, CDR2 FQNNGV, per germline. The CDR3 loop spans 15 amino acids.

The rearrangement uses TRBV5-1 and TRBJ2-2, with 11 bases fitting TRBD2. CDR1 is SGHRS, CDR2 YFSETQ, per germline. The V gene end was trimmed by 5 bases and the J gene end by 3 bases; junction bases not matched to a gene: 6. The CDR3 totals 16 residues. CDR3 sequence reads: CASRQLAGDDTGELFF. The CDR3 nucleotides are TGCGCCAGCAGGCAACTAGCGGGGGACGACACCGGGGAGCTGTTTTTT.